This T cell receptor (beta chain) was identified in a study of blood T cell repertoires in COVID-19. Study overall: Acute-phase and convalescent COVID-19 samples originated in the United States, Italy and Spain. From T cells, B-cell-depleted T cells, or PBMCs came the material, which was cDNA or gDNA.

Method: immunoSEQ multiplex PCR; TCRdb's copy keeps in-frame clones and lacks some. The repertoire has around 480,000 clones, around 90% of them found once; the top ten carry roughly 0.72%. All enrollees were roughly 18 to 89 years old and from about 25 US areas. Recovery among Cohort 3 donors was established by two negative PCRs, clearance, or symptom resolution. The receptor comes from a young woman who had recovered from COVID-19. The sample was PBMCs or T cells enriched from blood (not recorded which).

CDR3 region: CASSLGGQPTDTQYF. The CDR3 bases are TGCGCCAGCAGCTTGGGGGGACAACCCACAGATACGCAGTATTTT. The chain uses TRBV5-1 and TRBJ2-3; D may be TRBD1 (6 bases). V lost 0 bases, J lost 2 bases, and 10 bases lay in between. Looked up from germline, CDR1 is SGHRS and CDR2 is YFSETQ. The CDR3 is 15 residues long.